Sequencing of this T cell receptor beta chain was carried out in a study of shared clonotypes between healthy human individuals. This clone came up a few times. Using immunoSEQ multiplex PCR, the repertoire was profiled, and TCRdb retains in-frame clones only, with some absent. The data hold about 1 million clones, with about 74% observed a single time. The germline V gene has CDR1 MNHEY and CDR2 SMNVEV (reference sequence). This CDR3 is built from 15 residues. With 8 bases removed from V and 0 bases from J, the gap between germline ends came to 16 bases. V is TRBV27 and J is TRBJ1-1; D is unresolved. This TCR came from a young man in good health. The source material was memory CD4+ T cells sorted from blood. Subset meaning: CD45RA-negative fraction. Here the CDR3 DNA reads TGTGCCAGCCACTCGGGTCAGATCATGAACACTGAAGCTTTCTTT. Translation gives CASHSGQIMNTEAFF.